One sample yielded the 32 T cell receptor beta chains listed below, sequenced in a study of T-cell memory formation after mild COVID-19 (dated by TCRdb to about 2021). The library came from 5' RACE. Sequencing was carried out with an Illumina NovaSeq 6000. The public reads were quality trimmed at Q25 with fastp and then assembled into clones with MiXCR by TCRdb, keeping productive beta chains. CDR3 protein duplicates are merged, each entry listing the most common genes and DNA. The sample has 300,000 to 350,000 distinct CDR3 sequences on record, 12% to 15% of them singletons. The biggest ten clones account for 22% of the sample. Sequencing was performed on PBMCs or a T cell subset sorted from them (not recorded which). The receptors were sampled from a man aged 18 to 29 who had mild COVID-19 (a few samples of this study predate the infection). The sample titles of this study are shuffled in the database, so cell type and time point are left out; the donor was told from shared clones.

This clonotype was recorded many times. This chain joins TRBV19 and TRBJ2-7, with D tentatively TRBD1 or TRBD2 (5 bases each). Trimming shortened V by 4 bases and J by 12 bases, and 16 bases separated the two germline ends. Germline CDR1 LNHDA, CDR2 SQIVND (reference sequence). The length of the CDR3 is 12 residues. The CDR3 reads CASSTPRGPRYF. Here the CDR3 DNA reads TGTGCCAGTAGTACACCACGGGGCCCCCGGTACTTC.

This clonotype was picked up a small number of times. CDR3 residues: CASKGLAGSDTQYF. The DNA for the CDR3 is TGTGCCAGCAAAGGACTAGCGGGGTCAGATACGCAGTATTTT. This sequence joins TRBV6-5 and TRBJ2-3, with 12 bases fitting TRBD2. This CDR3 has 14 residues. With 7 bases clipped from V and 4 bases from J, the junction kept 3 bases outside the gene matches. Per the germline V gene, CDR1 is MNHEY and CDR2 is SVGAGI.

The V gene is TRBV2, the J gene TRBJ2-7; 11 positions agree with TRBD1. CDR3 size: 14 residues. The V and J ends lost 10 bases and 4 bases, in that order; junction bases with no gene match: 9. Per the germline V gene, CDR1 is SNHLY and CDR2 is FYNNEI. CDR3 coding DNA: TGTGCCACCGAAACCGGGACAGGGGGTTACGAGCAGTACGTC. Translating it yields CATETGTGGYEQYV.

This clonotype appeared a few times. V is TRBV9 and J is TRBJ1-2, with D hard to call. Germline V CDR1 and CDR2: SGDLS, YYNGEE. With 5 bases removed from V and 3 bases from J, the gap between germline ends came to 11 bases. This CDR3 comprises 13 residues. CDR3 protein: CASSSGPDYGYTF. The DNA for the CDR3 is TGTGCCAGCAGTTCGGGCCCCGACTATGGCTACACCTTC.

About this clonotype: A much larger clone differs from this one at a single base, so this may be a read error. The chain recombines TRBV4-1 with TRBJ2-3; D is possibly TRBD1 (5 bases). This CDR3 is built from 21 residues. CDR1 MGHRA and CDR2 YSYEKL come from the germline V gene. Trimming left V 0 bases short and J 0 bases short, with 25 bases between. CDR3 DNA: TGCGCCAGCAGCCAAGACCCGGCTAGGGGCGGCCGAGCTAGTAGCACAGATACGCAGTATTTT. As protein: CASSQDPARGGRASSTDTQYF.

Many counts were recorded for this clonotype. The V call is TRBV5-1, the J call TRBJ2-3; TRBD1 or TRBD2 may be the D gene (5 bases each). There are 17 residues in the CDR3. V was trimmed by 4 bases and J by 0 bases, leaving 18 bases between them. Looked up from germline, CDR1 is SGHRS and CDR2 is YFSETQ. The CDR3 sequence is CASSPAGTTTSTDTQYF. The CDR3 region has the DNA TGCGCCAGCAGCCCGGCCGGGACCACCACTAGCACAGATACGCAGTATTTT. Full variable domain (missing parts from reference TRBV5-1 and TRBJ2-3): KAGVTQTPRYLIKTRGQQVTLSCSPISGHRSVSWYQQTPGQGLQFLFEYFSETQRNKGNFPGRFSGRQFSNSRSEMNVSTLELGDSALYLCASSPAGTTTSTDTQYFGPGTRLTVL.

This clonotype has more than one count but fewer than ten. The chain has TRBV12-3 or TRBV12-4 and TRBJ1-6; maybe TRBD1 (5 bases). Trimming cost V 0 bases and J 10 bases, with 7 bases left between them. This CDR3 spans 13 amino acids. The CDR3 DNA reads TGTGCCAGCAGTTTAGCGGGGGAATCACCCCTCCACTTT. Translated, it gives CASSLAGESPLHF.

J is TRBJ1-4 and V is TRBV18; 9 bases are a match to TRBD1. V was clipped by 0 bases and J by 6 bases; unmatched bases: 5. Germline CDR1 KGHSH, CDR2 LQKENI. The CDR3 has 16 amino acids. CDR3 coding DNA: TGTGCCAGCTCACCACCGACAGGGGGACTGGATGAAAAACTGTTTTTT. Translated: CASSPPTGGLDEKLFF.

This clonotype was seen repeatedly, ten times or more. The chain uses TRBV7-9 and TRBJ2-3; D is unresolved. V was shortened by 2 bases and J by 0 bases, with 12 bases between the two germline ends. This CDR3 spans 16 amino acids. CDR1 is SEHNR and CDR2 is FQNEAQ in the germline V gene (reference sequence). The DNA for the CDR3 is TGTGCCAGCAGCTTAACGCGGCGGCAGAGCACAGATACGCAGTATTTT. It is translated as CASSLTRRQSTDTQYF.

This clonotype was observed many times. An end of the junction does not agree with germline; a read error may underlie this. This chain links TRBV5-1 with TRBJ2-3; D may match TRBD1 or TRBD2 (5 bases each). Germline values: CDR1 SGHRS, CDR2 YFSETQ. The CDR3 is 11 amino acids. Here the CDR3 DNA reads TGCGCCAGCAGCTACCCGGGGCCACTACATTTT. Its translation is CASSYPGPLHF.

There are many counts of this clonotype. The genes are TRBV7-9 and TRBJ1-6, with unresolved D. This CDR3 contains 12 residues. Germline-derived CDR1 and CDR2 are SEHNR and FQNEAQ (reference sequence). The V end was cut by 1 base, the J end by 8 bases, with 3 bases between. CDR3 bases: TGTGCCAGCAGCTTAGATCATTCACCCCTCCACTTT. Translation gives CASSLDHSPLHF.

The chain recombines TRBV6-5 with TRBJ1-1, with no clear D. The germline gives CDR1 MNHEY, CDR2 SVGAGI. V lost 0 bases and J lost 8, with 10 bases in between. This CDR3 is built from 13 residues. The CDR3 loop reads CASSYSNGGEAFF. CDR3 DNA: TGTGCCAGCAGTTACTCTAATGGCGGGGAAGCTTTCTTT.

This clonotype showed up just a few times. The chain has TRBV12-3 or TRBV12-4 and TRBJ2-1, with D maybe TRBD2 (6 bases). The CDR3 has 15 residues. The germline V and J ends were trimmed by 4 bases and 8 bases, with 18 bases remaining between them. As DNA, the CDR3 is TGTGCCAGCAGTTCGGGGCCTAGCGAAGTCGATGAGCAGTTCTTC. Translated: CASSSGPSEVDEQFF.

The chain links TRBV4-1 to TRBJ2-3, with 8 bases aligning to TRBD1. This CDR3 is built from 17 residues. CDR1 and CDR2 (germline): MGHRA, YSYEKL. The J segment lost 2 bases and the V segment lost 3 bases, leaving 10 bases of the junction unmatched. The CDR3 coding sequence is TGCGCCAGCAGCCAGCCCGACAGGGGATACACCACAGATACGCAGTATTTT. Translating it yields CASSQPDRGYTTDTQYF.

There are a few counts of this clonotype. The chain employs TRBV7-6 and TRBJ1-5; unclear D gene. Germline lookup yields CDR1 SGHVS and CDR2 FNYEAQ. This CDR3 region has 13 residues. V gave up 1 base and J gave up 9 bases, with 10 bases separating them. Here the CDR3 reads CASSLGDAWPQHF. CDR3 coding DNA: TGTGCCAGCAGCTTAGGGGATGCGTGGCCCCAGCATTTT. The full variable domain, rest sourced from reference TRBV7-6 and TRBJ1-5, is GAGVSQSPRYKVTKRGQDVALRCDPISGHVSLYWYRQALGQGPEFLTYFNYEAQQDKSGLPNDRFSAERPEGSISTLTIQRTEQRDSAMYRCASSLGDAWPQHFGDGTRLSIL.

This clonotype appeared a few times. The chain couples TRBV5-1 to TRBJ2-7, with D tentatively TRBD2 (5 bases). The germline V gene has CDR1 SGHRS and CDR2 YFSETQ. V was cut by 1 base and J by 7 bases, with 24 bases left in between. The CDR3 sequence is 17 residues long. The CDR3 reads CASSLIGSLIPWREQYF. DNA for the CDR3: TGCGCCAGCAGCTTGATTGGGAGCCTAATTCCGTGGAGGGAGCAGTACTTC.

The chain combines TRBV20-1 with TRBJ2-2, with TRBD1 matching 8 bases. Germline CDR1 is DFQATT and CDR2 is SNEGSKA (reference sequence). Losses at the gene ends were 0 bases for V and 7 bases for J; bases not matched to a gene: 7. The CDR3 runs to 15 residues. The CDR3 DNA reads TGCAGTGCTAGAGATGTGCAGGGGGCTGTCGGGGAGCTGTTTTTT. This sequence encodes CSARDVQGAVGELFF.

This clonotype was observed a few times. The chain joins TRBV29-1 to TRBJ1-1, with D hard to call. The CDR3 extends over 12 amino acids. Germline assignment: CDR1 SQVTM and CDR2 ANQGSEA. The V end lost 3 bases, the J end lost 2 bases, and 7 bases lay between the germline ends. The DNA for the CDR3 is TGCAGCGTTGACAAGGGAAACACTGAAGCTTTCTTT. It specifies CSVDKGNTEAFF.

This chain joins TRBV7-8 and TRBJ2-7; 8 bases fit TRBD1. The CDR3 is 15 amino acids. The trim removed 1 base at V and 3 bases at J, leaving 5 bases unmatched. Germline CDR1 and CDR2: SGHVS and FQNEAQ. The CDR3 loop reads CASSLGRGPYYEQYV. The CDR3 nucleotides are TGTGCCAGCAGCTTAGGCAGGGGGCCATACTACGAGCAGTACGTC.

Points on this clonotype: This may be a read error: a much more frequent sequence differs by one nucleotide. The rearrangement links TRBV5-6 to TRBJ2-1; TRBD2 matches at 11 bases. CDR1 SGHDT and CDR2 YYEEEE come from the germline V gene. The V and J ends lost 4 bases and 5 bases, in that order; junction bases with no gene match: 5. The CDR3 extends over 15 amino acids. The CDR3 nucleotides read TGTGCCAGCAGCCCGCTAGCGGGGGGCGACAATGAGCAGTTCTTC. Its translation: CASSPLAGGDNEQFF.

This clonotype was detected ten times or more. J is TRBJ2-1 and V is TRBV2, with TRBD2 matching over 15 bases. V gave up 6 bases and J gave up 8 bases; unmatched junction bases: 5. This CDR3 comprises 15 residues. CDR1 is SNHLY and CDR2 is FYNNEI in the germline V gene. CDR3 bases: TGTGCCAGCAGGGCCGGGACTAGCGGGGGGCATGAGCAGTTCTTC. Translation gives CASRAGTSGGHEQFF.

The chain links TRBV7-9 to TRBJ1-1; D might be TRBD1 (5 bases). The CDR3 totals 13 residues. Trimming took off 3 bases at V and 3 bases at J, with 8 bases between the two ends. Germline V CDR1 and CDR2: SEHNR, FQNEAQ (reference sequence). CDR3 protein: CASSFKGYTEAFF. The DNA of the CDR3 is TGTGCCAGCAGCTTTAAGGGGTACACTGAAGCTTTCTTT. Based on the CDR3 plus reference TRBV7-9 and TRBJ1-1, the full variable domain is DTGVSQNPRHKITKRGQNVTFRCDPISEHNRLYWYRQTLGQGPEFLTYFQNEAQLEKSRLLSDRFSAERPKGSFSTLEIQRTEQGDSAMYLCASSFKGYTEAFFGQGTRLTVV.

This clonotype was counted a few times. The rearrangement uses TRBV7-9 and TRBJ2-1; D possibly corresponds to TRBD2 (6 bases). V dropped 2 bases and J dropped 2 bases, with 10 bases sitting between them. The CDR3 consists of 15 residues. CDR1 and CDR2 from the germline V gene are SEHNR and FQNEAQ (reference sequence). The CDR3 DNA sequence: TGTGCCAGCAGCTTATGGGAGGACGCCTACAATGAGCAGTTCTTC. Protein sequence: CASSLWEDAYNEQFF.

Only a few counts were recorded for this clonotype. The chain couples TRBV19 to TRBJ2-2, with D uncertain. Per germline, CDR1 LNHDA and CDR2 SQIVND (reference sequence). The CDR3 totals 15 residues. Trimming removed 4 bases at V and 1 base at J, with 10 bases between. DNA of the CDR3: TGTGCCAGTAGTAGGATCAGTTTGAACACCGGGGAGCTGTTTTTT. As protein: CASSRISLNTGELFF. The variable domain in full, with the rest retrieved from reference TRBV19 and TRBJ2-2, is DGGITQSPKYLFRKEGQNVTLSCEQNLNHDAMYWYRQDPGQGLRLIYYSQIVNDFQKGDIAEGYSVSREKKESFPLTVTSAQKNPTAFYLCASSRISLNTGELFFGEGSRLTVL.

This clonotype was counted only a few times. The V and J genes are TRBV6-2 or TRBV6-3 and TRBJ2-3; the D is unclear. The V and J ends lost 8 bases and 1 base respectively, with 13 bases between them. Germline loops: CDR1 MNHEY, CDR2 SVGEGT. The CDR3 has 14 amino acids. In nucleotides, the CDR3 is TGTGCCAGCGCCACGTACCCCGGCACAGATACGCAGTATTTT. Translated: CASATYPGTDTQYF.

This clonotype has just a few counts. The CDR3 sequence is CASSLRAPGDQPQHF. DNA of the CDR3: TGTGCCAGCAGTTTAAGGGCTCCTGGGGATCAGCCCCAGCATTTT. The rearrangement links TRBV12-3 or TRBV12-4 to TRBJ1-5; D not resolved. Trimming left V 2 bases short and J 5 bases short, with 13 bases between. The CDR3 covers 15 residues.

This clonotype was detected ten times or more. The V call is TRBV15, the J call TRBJ2-3; D unresolved. CDR3 length: 15 residues. Trimming removed 0 bases from V and 4 bases from J, with 11 bases in between. Germline values: CDR1 LNHNV, CDR2 YYDKDF (reference sequence). CDR3 sequence reads: CATSREGSIADTQYF. The CDR3, as DNA: TGTGCCACCAGCAGAGAGGGTAGCATCGCAGATACGCAGTATTTT.

The rearrangement uses TRBV30 and TRBJ1-3; D not resolved. With 0 bases removed from V and 3 bases from J, the gap between germline ends came to 3 bases. CDR1 GTSNPN and CDR2 SVGIG come from the germline V gene (reference sequence). This CDR3 contains 12 residues. CDR3 coding DNA: TGTGCCTGGAGTGTCGGTGGAAACACCATATATTTT. Translation gives CAWSVGGNTIYF.

J is TRBJ2-7 and V is TRBV6-1, with TRBD1 identical over 7 bases. The CDR3 length is 15 residues. The germline gives CDR1 MNHNS, CDR2 SASEGT. J gave up 3 bases and V 3 bases, and 8 bases lay outside the gene matches. CDR3 sequence reads: CASSDPAAGGYEQYV. The CDR3 DNA follows: TGTGCCAGCAGTGACCCTGCAGCAGGGGGCTACGAGCAGTACGTC.

This clonotype has more than one count but fewer than ten. The DNA for the CDR3 is TGTGCCAGTAGTCACCACCGCGGGGTTGATACGCAGTATTTT. This translates into CASSHHRGVDTQYF. The V gene is TRBV19, the J gene TRBJ2-3, with a weak D call TRBD2 (6 bases). The V gene's germline CDR1 is LNHDA and CDR2 SQIVND (reference sequence). The V end lost 5 bases, the J end lost 6 bases, and 15 bases lay between the germline ends. The CDR3 runs to 14 residues.

The chain is built from TRBV7-3 and TRBJ1-1, with D possibly being TRBD1 (5 bases). CDR1 and CDR2 from the germline V gene are SGHTA and FQGTGA. Trimming left V 2 bases short and J 4 bases short, with 11 bases between. The CDR3 runs 14 residues. The CDR3 DNA reads TGTGCCAGCAGCTTACAGGGCCCCAGCACTGAAGCTTTCTTT. This sequence encodes CASSLQGPSTEAFF.

This chain connects TRBV6-2 or TRBV6-3 to TRBJ2-3, with 8 bases that match TRBD2. Per germline, CDR1 MNHEY and CDR2 SVGEGT. This CDR3 comprises 15 residues. J lost 6 bases, V lost 5 bases, and 10 bases had no gene match. In nucleotides, the CDR3 is TGTGCCAGCAGTCAAGCGGGGGTAGGCGTCGATACGCAGTATTTT. Amino acids: CASSQAGVGVDTQYF.